Listed below are T cell receptor beta chains from one sample, sequenced in a study of CD8+CD57+ T cells in acquired aplastic anemia. TCRdb analysed the reads with MiXCR anew, one entry per CDR3 protein. The data hold approximately 470,000 distinct CDR3 sequences, with around 30% observed a single time. What was sequenced was sorted CD4+, CD8+, or CD8+CD57+ T cells (not recorded which) from PBMCs. The source of these receptors is a human donor with aplastic anemia. Both conserved end residues are part of each CDR3. The D gene is left open where the match is weak. Not every row has a clone size; where given, it reads once, few, many or a size class.

TRBV4-1	NA	TRBJ2-7	NA	TGCGCCAGCAGCCAGCCTCGGAAGACCTACGAGCAGTACTTC	CASSQPRKTYEQYF
TRBV7-9	few	TRBJ1-1	NA	TGTGCCAGCAGCTTAAATCAGGGTAGCACTGAAGCTTTCTTT	CASSLNQGSTEAFF
TRBV10-1	once	TRBJ2-7	NA	TGCGCCAGCAGTGCGGAGAGCTCCTACGAGCAGTACTTC	CASSAESSYEQYF
TRBV2	many	TRBJ2-1	NA	TGTGCCAGCTGTGAAAAGACCTACAATGAGCAGTTCTTC	CASCEKTYNEQFF
TRBV5-1	few	TRBJ2-2	NA	TGCGCCAGCAGCTTGCAAGGCAGGGCTTCCACCGGGGAGCTGTTTTTT	CASSLQGRASTGELFF
TRBV15	NA	TRBJ2-3	TRBD2	TGTGCCACCAGCAGAGATGGTTGGGGTAGCGGGGGGCTAGATACGCAGTATTTT	CATSRDGWGSGGLDTQYF
TRBV5-5	NA	TRBJ2-7	TRBD1	TGTGCCAGCAGCCTGGGGGGACAGGGCGGGCACGAGCAGTACTTC	CASSLGGQGGHEQYF
TRBV7-6	NA	TRBJ1-1	NA	TGTGCCAGCAGCGCACAGGTTTTGAACACTGAAGCTTTCTTT	CASSAQVLNTEAFF
TRBV6-1	few	TRBJ2-3	TRBD2	TGTGCCAGCAGTCCTGAACCGGGACTAGTCACAGATACGCAGTATTTT	CASSPEPGLVTDTQYF
TRBV9	few	TRBJ2-3	NA	TGTGCCAGCAGCGTAGAGGTGGGCACAGATACGCAGTATTTT	CASSVEVGTDTQYF
TRBV5-1	many	TRBJ2-7	NA	TGCGCCAGCAGCTCCGGCCGGATCGACGAGCAGTACTTC	CASSSGRIDEQYF
TRBV20-1	many	TRBJ1-6	NA	TGCAGTGCTAGAACCGTACCGGGAGATTCACCCCTCCACTTT	CSARTVPGDSPLHF
TRBV9	many	TRBJ2-7	NA	TGTGCCAGCAGCGACGGAGCGGGTGCGCTCTACGAGCAGTACTTC	CASSDGAGALYEQYF
TRBV5-6	few	TRBJ1-2	NA	TGTGCCAGCAGCTTCCATTCGGGGGGCTACACCTTC	CASSFHSGGYTF
TRBV10-3	NA	TRBJ1-2	TRBD1	TGTGCCATCAGTGATCCCGGGACAGGGGGCGAAGGCTACACCTTC	CAISDPGTGGEGYTF
TRBV24-1	many	TRBJ1-3	NA	TGTGCCACCAGTGAGGGATACTCTGGAAACACCATATATTTT	CATSEGYSGNTIYF
TRBV10-1	many	TRBJ2-3	TRBD2	TGCGCCAGCAGTGAGGCTGGACTAGCGGTTTCTAGCACAGATACGCAGTATTTT	CASSEAGLAVSSTDTQYF
TRBV5-1	NA	TRBJ2-5	NA	TGCGCCAGCAGCGTCGGGACTGGCGCGAAGGAGGGCCAGTACTTC	CASSVGTGAKEGQYF
TRBV20-1	NA	TRBJ2-3	TRBD1	TGCAGTGCCACCCGGGCAGGGGGCGTCCCCACAGATACGCAGTATTTT	CSATRAGGVPTDTQYF
TRBV9	many	TRBJ2-7	NA	TGTGCCAGCAGCGTAGTCCCTAGCGACAGGTACGAGCAGTACTTC	CASSVVPSDRYEQYF
TRBV24-1	many	TRBJ1-1	NA	TGTGCCCCCCGACCCCGGCCCGGGACACTTCCATTT	CAPRPRPGTLPF
TRBV10-3	few	TRBJ1-2	NA	TGTGCCATCAGTCGAGACGGGAACTATGGCTACACCTTC	CAISRDGNYGYTF
TRBV11-2	few	TRBJ1-1	NA	TGTGCCAGCAGCTTGGAATCGATGGGGCAGGGTTTCACTGAAGCTTTCTTT	CASSLESMGQGFTEAFF
TRBV2	NA	TRBJ2-1	TRBD2	TGTGCCAGCCGGGACTACTCGTTCTTC	CASRDYSFF
TRBV20-1	once	TRBJ2-5	TRBD2	TGCAGTGCTAGATCCGGGACTAGCGGCCAAGAGACCCAGTACTTC	CSARSGTSGQETQYF
TRBV20-1	many	TRBJ1-5	NA	TGCAGTGCTAGAAGTCAGGAGCATCAGCCCCAGCATTTT	CSARSQEHQPQHF
TRBV7-9	many	TRBJ1-1	NA	TGTGCCAGCAGGCCCCCGGTGGACACGCCGAACACTGAAGCTTTCTTT	CASRPPVDTPNTEAFF
TRBV10-3	few	TRBJ2-1	TRBD1	TGTGCCAGCAGTCAGGGGGCTTCCTACAATGAGCAGTTCTTC	CASSQGASYNEQFF
TRBV20-1	few	TRBJ2-1	TRBD2	TGCAGTGCTAAGCAGGGACTAGAGCAGTTCTTC	CSAKQGLEQFF
TRBV19	NA	TRBJ2-1	NA	TGTGCCAGTAGTATAGGCCGAGCGGACGAGCAGTTCTTC	CASSIGRADEQFF
TRBV7-9	few	TRBJ2-1	NA	TGTGCCAGCAGCCCTCAACCGGGACCTATCAATGAGCAGTTCTTC	CASSPQPGPINEQFF
TRBV20-1	few	TRBJ2-1	TRBD2	TGCAGTGCTGAGGGACTAGCGGGAAACAATGAGCAGTTCTTC	CSAEGLAGNNEQFF
TRBV5-8	NA	TRBJ2-5	NA	TGTGCCAGCCTAAACGGACCTATCCAAGAGACCCAGTACTTC	CASLNGPIQETQYF
TRBV4-2	NA	TRBJ2-7	NA	TGTGCCAGCAGCCAAGTCGTCGATACGTCCTCCTACGAGCAGTACTTC	CASSQVVDTSSYEQYF
TRBV15	few	TRBJ2-6	TRBD2	TGTGCCACCAGCAGCGGGGGGGGGGGGCGCTTTATCCTGACTTTC	CATSSGGGGRFILTF
TRBV10-3	many	TRBJ1-2	TRBD1	TGTGCCACTCTCGGGGACAGGTTTTATGGCTACACCTTC	CATLGDRFYGYTF
TRBV29-1	once	TRBJ2-5	TRBD1	TGCAGCGTTGGACAGGGGACATTCGAGACCCAGTACTTC	CSVGQGTFETQYF
TRBV19	NA	TRBJ2-7	TRBD1	TGTGCCAGTAGTGTTCAGACCGGGACAGGGGTGTACTACGAGCAGTACTTC	CASSVQTGTGVYYEQYF
TRBV15	NA	TRBJ2-3	NA	TGTGCCACCATCTCAAAAACAGATACGCAGTATTTT	CATISKTDTQYF
TRBV28	NA	TRBJ1-3	NA	TGTGCCAGCAGTTTAGGCGTTCTCTCTGGAAACACCATATATTTT	CASSLGVLSGNTIYF
TRBV7-3	NA	TRBJ2-1	TRBD2	TGTGCCAGCAGCTTGGGCGGGGGGGGGAATGAGCAGTTCTTC	CASSLGGGGNEQFF
TRBV12-3/TRBV12-4	NA	TRBJ1-1	NA	TGTGCCAGCAAGAGGTTCACTGAAGCTTTCTTT	CASKRFTEAFF
TRBV30	NA	TRBJ2-3	TRBD2	TGTGCCTGGAGTGTAGGAGCGGGAGATGTAGATACGCAGTATTTT	CAWSVGAGDVDTQYF
TRBV7-2	many	TRBJ1-1	NA	TGTGCCAGCAGCTCATCCTTGTCCAAGGGCACTGAAGCTTTCTTT	CASSSSLSKGTEAFF
TRBV10-3	NA	TRBJ1-5	NA	TGTGCCATCCGTGAGGCGGGAGGCCAGCCCCAGCATTTT	CAIREAGGQPQHF